This TCR beta chain was documented in a study of blood T cell repertoires in COVID-19. Across the study: Whether acute or convalescent, the COVID-19 samples came from the United States, Italy and Spain. PBMCs, B-cell-depleted T cells, or T cells provided the cDNA or gDNA that made up the material.

Original data processing: Cell counts per sample came from amplifying reference gene primers. TCRdb keeps only in-frame clones here, not all; method: immunoSEQ multiplex PCR. The DNA was the basis for D and trimming; V, J and clone size are from that table. The sample yields approximately 170,000 clones, roughly 80% seen once. The germline CDR1 and CDR2 sequences are SNHLY and FYNNEI. The CDR3 spans 12 residues. Deletions cut 4 bases from V and 3 bases from J, with 6 bases between. This clone was detected a few times. Enrolled during active infection, Seattle patients were then followed longitudinally.

The rearrangement links TRBV2 to TRBJ1-1, with a possible D match to TRBD1 (5 bases). This receptor was obtained from an older woman with COVID-19, enrolled during active disease. Sequencing used peripheral blood. The CDR3 loop reads CASSGDYTEAFF. CDR3 nucleotides: TGTGCCAGCAGTGGGGACTACACTGAAGCTTTCTTT.